Detailed here is one TCR beta chain. It is likely a read error: a sequence one base away is far more abundant. The same CDR3 arises from other DNA sequences in this sample as well. Sequencing used immunoSEQ multiplex PCR; TCRdb keeps in-frame clones, though not all of them. The sample yields 550,000 to 850,000 clones, 55% to 80% seen once. The data belong to a study of shared clonotypes between healthy human individuals. In the study overall: Aged between 18 and 49, the donors were two women and a few men.

The V and J ends lost 2 bases and 3 bases respectively, with 7 bases between them. CDR3 size: 13 residues. The V gene's germline CDR1 is SGHDN and CDR2 FVKESK. Sequencing input: memory CD4+ T cells sorted from blood. Subset in this sample: CD45RA-negative fraction. This sequence was found in a woman under 40 in good health. The V call is TRBV14, the J call TRBJ1-1; TRBD1 might be the D (5 bases). The CDR3 sequence: CASSQQGDTEAFF. As DNA, the CDR3 is TGTGCCAGCAGCCAACAGGGCGACACTGAAGCTTTCTTT.